This TCR beta chain appears in the sequencing data of a study of cytomegalovirus exposure and HLA in healthy donors (dated by TCRdb to about 2017). Study-wide context: According to a later analysis, the 120 or so validation repertoires were produced on the same platform as the 700 or so repertoires of the first cohort. To predict cytomegalovirus infection status, the study combined high-throughput TCR immunosequencing, statistical association of individual TCRs with disease status, and machine learning. The study aimed to test whether cataloging public T cell receptors could reveal signatures of past pathogen exposure. Besides the first cohort of approximately 670 subjects, a separate validation cohort made up of roughly 120 different subjects was used. Results the study describes overall, beyond this receptor: The classifier was reported to diagnose cytomegalovirus status with high specificity and sensitivity in both the original cohort and the validation cohort. A few of the identified cytomegalovirus-associated TCR beta chains were confirmed in vitro to be specific for cytomegalovirus antigens. The authors suggested that the approach could potentially be generalized to other disease states and immunological phenotypes. A later analysis found that TCRs clustered in the first cohort also tended to co-occur in the 100 to 150 validation repertoires, with more than 90% of cluster scores above 0. A later analysis had no HLA typing for the validation cohort, so co-occurrence there was scored across all 110 or so repertoires. A total of 164 TCR beta chains were listed by the study as associated with cytomegalovirus. Most TCR sequences were observed very rarely across donors, whereas some public TCRs were present in many individuals.

Points on this clone: No antigen is known for it. The input lacks base qualities; no much larger clone sits a single base away.

Donors formed part of the validation cohort, which comprised fewer than 150 subjects and was distinct from the first cohort of 550 to 850 subjects. Per the germline V gene, SGHVS is the CDR1 and FQNEAQ is the CDR2. Including the terminal cysteine and phenylalanine, the CDR3 comprises 16 residues. Only CDR3 DNA remains: 48 bases, in frame from the first base. The V and J ends are trimmed by 5 bases and 8 bases, leaving 22 bases between them. Libraries were built with the immunoSEQ multiplex PCR assay. On the study's bioinformatics: A statistical classification framework was built to diagnose cytomegalovirus status from the catalog of TCR beta chain sequences. The table comes from immuneACCESS by way of TCRdb, which keeps in-frame sequences with V and J called. Part of the clones is missing from these tables; in studies checked, under half for an unresolved V gene and the rest for unknown reasons. V, J and clone size were drawn from that table, and D and trimming were deduced from the DNA. For this sample there are 100,000 to 130,000 clones; around 82% appear just once. Jointly, the top ten make up around 3.1% of the sample.

Sequencing was done on a sample of PBMCs. The chain was built from TRBV7-8 and TRBJ2-1, with no confident D gene call. The clonotype comes from a woman aged 18-29 years in good health and CMV-seronegative. The nucleotide sequence reads as follows: TGTGCCAGCAGCCCCCTCCTGCTTCTGGCCGTGGATGAGCAGTTCTTC. This yields the protein CASSPLLLLAVDEQFF.